Sequencing of this TCR beta chain was carried out in a study of cytomegalovirus exposure and HLA in healthy donors (TCRdb year 2017). Regarding the complete study: An earlier analysis of approximately 640 of the donors reported 250 to 300 Gb of sequence data and 100 million to 140 million unique TCR beta sequences from about 179 million T cells. To decide whether each TCR beta V gene segment behaved as functional or pseudogenic, an earlier analysis of approximately 600 of the donors relied on high-throughput TCR beta sequencing. Genome-wide SNP genotypes for about 65% of the 666 donors were used in a later genetic analysis, which treated that subset as a discovery cohort. Along with the approximately 620-subject first cohort, a separate validation cohort of over a hundred different subjects was used. The genetic ancestry cluster associated with self-reported Caucasian donors included about 81% of the roughly 410 genotyped donors. Every repertoire in the discovery cohort had been generated on one and the same sequencing platform. The study combined high-throughput TCR immunosequencing, statistical association of individual TCRs with disease status, and machine learning to predict cytomegalovirus infection status. Donor age, sex, ethnicity and CMV serostatus were compiled alongside the repertoire data. Four to six DR-DQ haplotypes were handled as single units for association and clustering, since linkage in the cohort was strong. HLA typing covered class I and class II loci at four-digit resolution. About 280 gigabases of sequencing data and approximately 85 million unique TCR sequences were included in an early release covering about 600 HLA-typed donors. Using immunosequencing, the study profiled T cell repertoires from some 670 subjects and related those repertoires to cytomegalovirus serostatus. Rather than using new phenotypic data, the later analysis identified candidate immune exposures from TCR beta sequences and from how often those sequences occurred across donors. A later analysis re-analyzed previously published TCR beta repertoires from roughly 630 donors and added high-resolution HLA genotyping to study TCR occurrence patterns. The study was designed to test whether signatures of past pathogen exposure could be identified by cataloging public T cell receptors. Among approximately 370 genotyped donors of the cohort, an average of roughly 230,000 unique TCR beta nucleotide sequences was sequenced per donor, of which about 19% were non-productive. The number of donors typed differed by locus, with 629-630 for A, B, C, DRB1 and DQB1, around 520 for DQA1, approximately 580 for DPA1, and around 460 for DPB1. Study-level results and caveats: When HLA alleles, especially DR and DQ, strongly co-occurred, attributing TCR associations to individual alleles was difficult. Across donors, most TCR sequences were observed very rarely, whereas some public TCRs were present in many individuals. A few of the identified cytomegalovirus-associated TCR beta chains were confirmed in vitro to be specific for cytomegalovirus antigens. Correlated functional status among segregating V segments might be attributable to linkage disequilibrium, but an unknown experimental factor could not be ruled out. In a later analysis, around 17,000 TCR beta sequences were associated with specific HLA alleles at a false discovery rate of 0.05. The classifier was reported to diagnose cytomegalovirus status with high specificity and sensitivity in both the original cohort and the validation cohort. Because HLA typing was missing for some donors at each locus, association tests included only the typed subset. Compared with the roughly 670-donor mean, donors in an Asian-associated ancestry cluster had fewer N-insertions in productive TCRs, according to a later genetic analysis. The 87-base-pair reads could not distinguish some IMGT-functional V segments, including TRBV6-2 and TRBV6-3, so those segments were excluded. A further reported finding was that TCR beta sequences accurately predicted the HLA-A and HLA-B alleles for most subjects in the first cohort. A later genetic analysis associated a missense DCLRE1C variant with V-gene and J-gene trimming of TCR beta chains, and an independent cohort replicated the association. It was suggested by the authors that the approach could potentially be generalized to other disease states and immunological phenotypes. Compared with equally common non-associated chains, HLA-associated TCR beta chains in a later analysis were more clonally expanded and had lower generation probabilities. Only TCR beta chains were sequenced in this cohort, and the absence of alpha or paired-chain data limited detectable features. A group of highly shared sequence variants was considered likely to be a technical artifact of the sequencing pipeline. For the cohort, immune exposure information was limited to CMV serostatus. A later analysis reported that several top co-occurrence clusters appeared linked to parvovirus B19, influenza, CMV and Epstein-Barr virus. A later analysis found that most CMV-associated TCR beta chains appeared HLA-restricted, with HLA associations seemingly driven largely by CMV exposure. Fewer than 20 rarely observed V segments, including chromosome 9 orphons, were excluded from the earlier analysis of approximately 500 of the donors because counts were too low. Broadly in line with IMGT annotations, most TCR beta V segments showed up in productive rearrangements about 90% or about 30% of the time in an earlier analysis of 587 of the donors. In the study, roughly 160 TCR beta chains were listed as associated with cytomegalovirus. In a later analysis, the rate of TCR association differed among HLA loci, with DRB1 alleles having the most associated TCRs and HLA-C alleles having the fewest. Roughly uniform sequencing depth across donors was assumed in presence/absence analyses, although this assumption may not hold.

The CDR3 contains 15 residues, cysteine and phenylalanine counted. Only CDR3 DNA is held: 45 bases, read in frame from base 1. CDR1 and CDR2 are drawn from the germline V gene: SGDLS, YYNGEE. V is cut by 2 bases and J by 2 bases, and the space between the germline ends is 8 bases. The cohort was made up of roughly 670 healthy bone marrow donors. All cohort members were sampled while nominally healthy, although unrecorded immune exposures were likely present. The donor was CMV seropositive and was included in the group of 250 to 300 seropositive cohort members. A peripheral blood sample was collected from each donor, and TCR beta sequencing was performed on peripheral blood mononuclear cells. The Qiagen DNeasy Blood Extraction Kit was used to extract genomic DNA from the blood cell samples. About this clone: No cognate antigen has been identified for it. Base qualities were left out, and no much larger clone turns up one base away.

Receptors were amplified or captured by the immunoSEQ multiplex PCR assay. A mixture of 60 forward primers for TCR Vbeta segments and 13 reverse primers for TCR Jbeta segments was used in the multiplex PCR. Amplification of the CDR3 region of rearranged TCR beta genes was performed with a multiplex PCR assay on genomic DNA. Amplified TCR beta libraries were sequenced as 87-base-pair reads on the Illumina HiSeq System. The original pipeline was this. Across the 670 or so repertoires, a later analysis counted around 80 million unique TCR beta chains, 9 million to 14 million of which were shared by at least two donors. Raw reads were error-corrected and collapsed into unique sequences by a nearest-neighbor algorithm in which closely related sequences were merged to remove PCR and sequencing errors. Alignment of CDR3 sequences to IMGT reference sequences was used to assign V, D and J gene segments. For a sequence to be retained, at least a six-nucleotide match to both a V gene segment and a J gene segment was required. A rearrangement counted as productive if the CDR3 had no stop codons and remained in frame with V and J, and every other rearrangement counted as non-productive. Following IMGT convention, CDR3 was defined as the stretch from the second conserved V-encoded cysteine to the conserved J-encoded phenylalanine. Sequences without an unambiguous match to a single V gene segment were excluded from the earlier analysis of about 600 of the donors. An earlier analysis of roughly 590 of the donors called V segments functional above 56.7% productive rearrangements and segregating when the between-donor standard deviation exceeded 5%. A statistical classification framework was built to diagnose cytomegalovirus status from the catalog of TCR beta chain sequences. A later analysis assigned V and J genes by comparing TCR nucleotide sequences with IMGT/GENE-DB human TR gene sequences. A later analysis assigned CDR3 sequences and most-parsimonious VDJ recombination scenarios with the TCRdist pipeline. In a later analysis, each TCR beta chain was defined by its CDR3 amino acid sequence together with its V-gene family, and reads without a unique V-gene family were excluded. As a way to deal with suspected cross-contamination and a sequencing artifact, a later analysis dropped 640 or so nucleotide sequences that were highly shared and had low generation probability. A later analysis calculated a clonal expansion index for each public chain from normalized within-repertoire ranks of inferred template counts. In a later analysis, generation probabilities were computed with a VDJ recombination model fitted to out-of-frame rearrangements, and the resulting probabilities were checked against IGoR. In a later analysis, TCR-TCR, TCR-HLA and TCR-CMV co-occurrence was scored with hypergeometric tests, and a repertoire-size bias correction was applied to TCR pairs. A later analysis estimated false discovery rates by permuting HLA or CMV assignments 20 times. In a later analysis, co-occurring TCRs were grouped with DBSCAN, and TCRdist sequence similarity was added when clustering was performed within HLA-allele-positive subsets. Repertoires with fewer than 30,000 or more than 120,000 public chains, plus five repertoires with anomalous nucleotide sharing, were excluded from co-occurrence clustering. TCRdb's version of the immuneACCESS table is confined to in-frame rearrangements and falls short of the full clone set. An unresolved V gene accounts for under half of the shortfall where checked; the remainder is of unknown origin. Clonal size and the V and J genes are those of that table, whereas D and trimming came from the DNA. This sample comprises under 150,000 clones, 75% to 90% of them detected only once. The ten largest clones take up 5% to 7% of the sample.

The TCR comes from a woman aged 40 to 50 in good health and CMV-seropositive. What was sequenced was PBMCs. Rearrangement joined TRBV9 to TRBJ2-6; TRBD1 is perhaps the D gene, given 6 matching bases. CDR3 region: CASSVAGAGANVLTF. The base sequence is TGTGCCAGCAGCGTCGCAGGGGCTGGGGCCAACGTCCTGACTTTC.